The 28 T cell receptor beta chains listed next were all sequenced from one sample in a study of Ad26.COV2.S vaccination and SARS-CoV-2 variants. Profiling relied on immunoSEQ multiplex PCR, and the TCRdb table lists in-frame clones only, not all of them. The sample contains more than 85,000 clones, 60% to 85% of which appear only once. The specimen comprised peripheral blood, sampled after recovery from COVID-19. The receptors derive from a human donor who had recovered from COVID-19.

The rearrangement links TRBV27 to TRBJ1-3; the match to TRBD1 covers 10 bases. CDR3 size: 15 residues. The germline CDR1 and CDR2 sequences are MNHEY and SMNVEV (reference sequence). The ends lost 8 bases at V and 2 bases at J; junction bases unmatched: 6. CDR3 protein: CASRQGAEAGNTIYF. The CDR3 nucleotides are TGTGCCAGCCGACAGGGGGCCGAGGCTGGAAACACCATATATTTT.

The chain is built from TRBV3-1 (or the pseudogene TRBV3-2) and TRBJ2-1; 7 bases are a match to TRBD2. The CDR3 is made up of 13 amino acids. The ends lost 1 base at V and 12 bases at J; junction bases unmatched: 6. The germline V gene has CDR1 LGHDT and CDR2 YNNKEL (reference sequence). CDR3 sequence: CASSQGPVAGQFF. The DNA of the CDR3 is TGTGCCAGCAGCCAAGGGCCGGTAGCGGGGCAGTTCTTC.

This chain joins TRBV2 and TRBJ2-2, with D perhaps TRBD2 (5 bases). The CDR3 covers 14 residues. V was trimmed by 4 bases and J by 3 bases, leaving 9 bases between them. Germline assignment: CDR1 SNHLY and CDR2 FYNNEI. This CDR3 reads CASSGTSHTGELFF. As DNA, the CDR3 is TGTGCCAGCAGTGGGACTTCTCACACCGGGGAGCTGTTTTTT. The full variable domain, rest sourced from reference TRBV2 and TRBJ2-2, is EPEVTQTPSHQVTQMGQEVILRCVPISNHLYFYWYRQILGQKVEFLVSFYNNEISEKSEIFDDQFSVERPDGSNFTLKIRSTKLEDSAMYFCASSGTSHTGELFFGEGSRLTVL.

The chain combines TRBV5-1 with TRBJ1-6, with D possibly being TRBD1 (6 bases). Germline-derived CDR1 and CDR2 are SGHRS and YFSETQ. This CDR3 comprises 15 residues. V shed 0 bases and J shed 8 bases, with 12 bases lying between them. CDR3 region: CASSLVGRGYSPLHF. The CDR3 DNA reads TGCGCCAGCAGCTTGGTTGGCAGGGGATATTCACCCCTCCACTTT.

The J gene is TRBJ1-2, the V gene TRBV5-1, with D uncertain. V lost 4 bases to trimming and J lost 0 bases, with 10 bases between them. The CDR3 spans 14 residues. Germline V lookup: CDR1 SGHRS, CDR2 YFSETQ. For the CDR3, the DNA is TGCGCCAGCAGCACCGACACCACTAACTATGGCTACACCTTC. Its protein product is CASSTDTTNYGYTF. The whole variable domain, remainder taken from reference TRBV5-1 and TRBJ1-2, is KAGVTQTPRYLIKTRGQQVTLSCSPISGHRSVSWYQQTPGQGLQFLFEYFSETQRNKGNFPGRFSGRQFSNSRSEMNVSTLELGDSALYLCASSTDTTNYGYTFGSGTRLTVV.

The chain has TRBV6-4 and TRBJ1-2, with D maybe TRBD1 (6 bases). CDR1 is MRHNA, CDR2 SNTAGT, per germline. The V end was cut by 5 bases, the J end by 2 bases, with 9 bases between. CDR3 length: 13 residues. In DNA, the CDR3 is TGTGCCAGCAGTCCCGGGACAAACTATGGCTACACCTTC. Residues: CASSPGTNYGYTF.

The genes are TRBV9 and TRBJ2-3; D is undetermined. This CDR3 has 14 amino acids. V lost 4 bases and J lost 4, with 13 bases in between. Germline V gene data show CDR1 as SGDLS and CDR2 as YYNGEE. The CDR3 here is CASSPRLGSDTQYF. The CDR3, as DNA: TGTGCCAGCAGCCCTCGATTGGGGTCAGATACGCAGTATTTT.

This chain joins TRBV5-1 and TRBJ1-1, with D uncertain. CDR1 is SGHRS and CDR2 is YFSETQ in the germline V gene. The CDR3 length is 12 residues. Trimming cost V 3 bases and J 9 bases, with 12 bases left between them. CDR3 DNA sequence: TGCGCCAGCAGCTCGGGAGAACACCAAGCTTTCTTT. Translated: CASSSGEHQAFF.

The count of this clone is one. This chain connects TRBV28 to TRBJ1-6; D unresolved. V lost 5 bases and J lost 5, with 13 bases in between. Germline loops: CDR1 MDHEN, CDR2 SYDVKM. The CDR3 runs to 15 residues. CDR3 in amino acids: CASSPGPFNNSPLHF. In DNA form, the CDR3 reads TGTGCCAGCAGTCCTGGACCTTTTAATAATTCACCCCTCCACTTT.

This clone was seen a single time. This sequence joins TRBV6-2 or TRBV6-3 and TRBJ1-3, with 8 nucleotides matching TRBD1. Trimming at V came to 0 bases and at J to 1 base, leaving 5 bases not matched to a gene. The CDR3 loop spans 17 amino acids. Germline V gene sequence: CDR1 MNHEY, CDR2 SVGEGT. In nucleotides, the CDR3 is TGTGCCAGCAGTTACTCGGGACAGGTGATTTCTGGAAACACCATATATTTT. Residues: CASSYSGQVISGNTIYF.

The J gene is TRBJ1-6, the V gene TRBV30, with 7 bases that match TRBD1. This CDR3 region has 14 residues. The germline gives CDR1 GTSNPN, CDR2 SVGIG (reference sequence). With 3 bases clipped from V and 7 bases from J, the junction kept 6 bases outside the gene matches. For the CDR3, the DNA is TGTGCCTGGAGCACCCCACAGGGGAATTCACCCCTCCACTTT. It codes for CAWSTPQGNSPLHF. The whole variable domain, remainder taken from reference TRBV30 and TRBJ1-6, is SQTIHQWPATLVQPVGSPLSLECTVEGTSNPNLYWYRQAAGRGLQLLFYSVGIGQISSEVPQNLSASRPQDRQFILSSKKLLLSDSGFYLCAWSTPQGNSPLHFGNGTRLTVT.

The J gene is TRBJ1-6, the V gene TRBV5-4; 9 bases align to TRBD1. V lost 7 bases to trimming and J lost 9 bases; unmatched junction nucleotides: 2. The CDR3 has 12 residues. The germline V gene has CDR1 SGHNT and CDR2 YYREEE (reference sequence). The CDR3 sequence: CASRTGVSPLHF. The CDR3 DNA is TGTGCCAGCCGGACAGGGGTTTCACCCCTCCACTTT.

V usage is TRBV30 and J usage is TRBJ1-1, with D possibly being TRBD1 (5 bases). Germline CDR1 GTSNPN, CDR2 SVGIG (reference sequence). Trimming removed 0 bases from V and 6 bases from J, with 14 bases in between. There are 14 residues in the CDR3. The DNA for the CDR3 is TGTGCCTGGAGTGTACGACGGGGGTTCGCTGAAGCTTTCTTT. Amino acid sequence: CAWSVRRGFAEAFF.

V is TRBV10-3 and J is TRBJ2-4, with D possibly matching TRBD2 (5 bases). This CDR3 is built from 14 residues. V was clipped by 3 bases and J by 3 bases, with 9 bases between them. CDR1 is ENHRY, CDR2 SYGVKD, per germline. This CDR3 is CAISEPGNKNIQYF. The CDR3 DNA reads as TGTGCCATCAGTGAACCGGGGAACAAAAACATTCAGTACTTC.

The CDR3 sequence is CASSSQSGGAHGELFF. DNA for the CDR3: TGTGCCAGCAGCTCCCAAAGCGGGGGGGCCCACGGGGAGCTGTTTTTT. The chain carries TRBV11-3 and TRBJ2-2; TRBD2 aligns across 10 bases. Germline V CDR1 and CDR2: SGHNT, YENEEA. The V gene end was trimmed by 4 bases and the J gene end by 7 bases; junction bases not matched to a gene: 9. This CDR3 comprises 16 residues.

In this sample, this clone turned up a few times. This chain joins TRBV6-6 and TRBJ1-5; no firm D call. CDR3 size: 14 residues. Germline assignment: CDR1 MNHNY and CDR2 SVGAGI (reference sequence). Trimming stripped 5 bases from V and 1 base from J, with 9 bases between. The CDR3 loop reads CASSPPGSNQPQHF. In nucleotides, the CDR3 is TGTGCCAGCAGTCCCCCGGGAAGCAATCAGCCCCAGCATTTT.

This chain uses TRBV19 with TRBJ2-3, with TRBD2 as a possible D gene (6 bases). From germline, CDR1 is LNHDA and CDR2 SQIVND (reference sequence). V gave up 5 bases and J gave up 2 bases, with 17 bases separating them. The CDR3 covers 16 residues. CDR3 bases: TGTGCCAGTAGTGCCCAGAGAGGGGAGGCCACAGATACGCAGTATTTT. Its protein product is CASSAQRGEATDTQYF.

This clone was detected only once. The chain employs TRBV19 and TRBJ2-1; weak D call: TRBD2 (6 bases). V was clipped by 7 bases and J by 5 bases, with 15 bases between them. The CDR3 loop spans 14 amino acids. From germline, CDR1 is LNHDA and CDR2 SQIVND (reference sequence). The DNA of the CDR3 is TGTGCCAGTAAAAGAGGAGGGATCAACAATGAGCAGTTCTTC. As protein: CASKRGGINNEQFF.

This chain joins TRBV4-2 and TRBJ1-2; D ambiguous. Germline CDR1 reads LGHNA; CDR2 reads YNFKEQ. Trimming pared 1 base from V and 7 bases from J, leaving 7 bases between. There are 12 residues in the CDR3. The CDR3: CASSQVIGGYTF. The DNA for the CDR3 is TGTGCCAGCAGCCAAGTTATAGGTGGCTACACCTTC.

This clone is categorized as medium-sized (0.01 to 0.1%). V usage is TRBV7-6 and J usage is TRBJ2-2, with D unclear. The length of the CDR3 is 15 residues. Per germline, CDR1 SGHVS and CDR2 FNYEAQ. V was trimmed by 0 bases and J by 4 bases, leaving 9 bases between them. CDR3 nucleotide sequence: TGTGCCAGCAGCTTAGCTCCTCTGGGCACCGGGGAGCTGTTTTTT. Amino acid sequence: CASSLAPLGTGELFF.

This chain connects TRBV27 to TRBJ1-6; 10 bases line up with TRBD1. Per the germline V gene, CDR1 is MNHEY and CDR2 is SMNVEV (reference sequence). The CDR3 contains 15 residues. The trim removed 5 bases at V and 12 bases at J, leaving 10 bases unmatched. The CDR3 loop is CASSPRGTGVLPLHF. The DNA for the CDR3 is TGTGCCAGCAGTCCGAGAGGGACAGGGGTTTTACCCCTCCACTTT.

The CDR3 nucleotides are TGTGCCAGCAGCCCCCTTGGGTTCACTACAACTAATGAAAAACTGTTTTTT. It codes for CASSPLGFTTTNEKLFF. The chain uses TRBV28 and TRBJ1-4; no clear D gene. The germline V gene encodes CDR1 MDHEN and CDR2 SYDVKM. The length of the CDR3 is 17 residues. V dropped 6 bases and J dropped 0 bases, with 17 bases sitting between them.

This clone occurred a few times. The rearrangement uses TRBV28 and TRBJ2-1; D gene unclear. The CDR3 loop spans 16 amino acids. The V gene lost 3 bases and the J gene lost 5 bases, with 17 bases spanning the gap. Per germline, CDR1 MDHEN and CDR2 SYDVKM. The CDR3 region has the DNA TGTGCCAGCAGTTTGGACGGAATGAGCCCCGACAATGAGCAGTTCTTC. This translates into CASSLDGMSPDNEQFF. The whole variable domain, remainder taken from reference TRBV28 and TRBJ2-1, is DVKVTQSSRYLVKRTGEKVFLECVQDMDHENMFWYRQDPGLGLRLIYFSYDVKMKEKGDIPEGYSVSREKKERFSLILESASTNQTSMYLCASSLDGMSPDNEQFFGPGTRLTVL.

This chain links TRBV2 with TRBJ2-2; D possibly matches TRBD1 or TRBD2 (5 bases each). The germline V and J ends were trimmed by 3 bases and 7 bases, with 12 bases remaining between them. This CDR3 has 14 residues. The germline gives CDR1 SNHLY, CDR2 FYNNEI. In DNA, the CDR3 is TGTGCCAGCAGTGAGCAAGAGGGGTACGGGGAGCTGTTTTTT. Translation: CASSEQEGYGELFF.

J is TRBJ2-2 and V is TRBV12-5; 10 bases are shared with TRBD2. CDR1 is LGHNT, CDR2 FRNRAP, per germline. The CDR3 has 17 amino acids. J gave up 0 bases and V 6 bases, and 7 bases lay outside the gene matches. DNA of the CDR3: TGTGCTAGTGGGGGACCTAGCGGGGGAACGAACACCGGGGAGCTGTTTTTT. Translated, it gives CASGGPSGGTNTGELFF.

This clone was detected only once. V is TRBV6-4 and J is TRBJ1-5; D remains unclear. The length of the CDR3 is 17 residues. From germline, CDR1 is MRHNA and CDR2 SNTAGT. Trimming took off 8 bases at V and 2 bases at J, with 22 bases between the two ends. In DNA form, the CDR3 reads TGTGCCAGCGGCTCGCGGGTAGGGCCCAGCGGCAATCAGCCCCAGCATTTT. Encoded protein: CASGSRVGPSGNQPQHF.

The chain links TRBV14 to TRBJ1-2, with D perhaps TRBD1 (6 bases). The germline V gene encodes CDR1 SGHDN and CDR2 FVKESK. This CDR3 region has 14 residues. V was shortened by 4 bases and J by 5 bases, with 14 bases between the two germline ends. The CDR3 protein is CASSPRQAGYGYTF. In DNA, the CDR3 is TGTGCCAGCAGCCCTCGACAGGCCGGATATGGCTACACCTTC. The entire variable domain, with the rest obtained from reference TRBV14 and TRBJ1-2, is as follows: EAGVTQFPSHSVIEKGQTVTLRCDPISGHDNLYWYRRVMGKEIKFLLHFVKESKQDESGMPNNRFLAERTGGTYSTLKVQPAELEDSGVYFCASSPRQAGYGYTFGSGTRLTVV.

CDR3 bases: TGTGCCAGTAACCAACGGATAAATGAAAAACTGTTTTTT. Its protein is CASNQRINEKLFF. The chain uses TRBV19 and TRBJ1-4; D unresolved. V was shortened by 7 bases and J by 5 bases, with 11 bases between the two germline ends. Germline V CDR1 and CDR2: LNHDA, SQIVND (reference sequence). The CDR3 spans 13 residues.